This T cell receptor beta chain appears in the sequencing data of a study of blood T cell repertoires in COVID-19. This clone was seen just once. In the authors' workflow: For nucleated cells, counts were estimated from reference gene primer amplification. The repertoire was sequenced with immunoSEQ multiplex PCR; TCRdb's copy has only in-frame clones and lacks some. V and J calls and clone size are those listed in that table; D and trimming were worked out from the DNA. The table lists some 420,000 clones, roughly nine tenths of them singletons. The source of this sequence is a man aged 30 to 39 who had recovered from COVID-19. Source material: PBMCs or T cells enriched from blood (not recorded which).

The CDR3 DNA reads TGTGCCACGTGGGACAGCCACTCCTACGAGCAGTACTTC. Translating it yields CATWDSHSYEQYF. V gene TRBV19 combines with J gene TRBJ2-7; 7 bases line up with TRBD1. The CDR3 length is 13 residues. Germline CDR1 is LNHDA and CDR2 is SQIVND (reference sequence). J was trimmed by 0 bases and V by 10 bases; bases with no gene match: 6.